This entry concerns a single T cell receptor beta chain. The sample belongs to a study of technical replicates of blood from a few donors. The ends were cut back, 0 bases at V and 2 bases at J, with 5 bases in the middle. The V gene's germline CDR1 is MNHNS and CDR2 SASEGT. This CDR3 spans 13 amino acids. Assay: immunoSEQ multiplex PCR; the TCRdb copy retains only in-frame clones and omits some. The profile shows under 80,000 clones, under 95% of them singletons. The sequenced sample consisted of T cells isolated from PBMCs. The source is a human donor in good health. The J gene is TRBJ2-7, the V gene TRBV6-1, with no clear D. The CDR3 loop is CASSEALPYEQYF. The DNA of the CDR3 is TGTGCCAGCAGTGAAGCACTTCCCTACGAGCAGTACTTC.